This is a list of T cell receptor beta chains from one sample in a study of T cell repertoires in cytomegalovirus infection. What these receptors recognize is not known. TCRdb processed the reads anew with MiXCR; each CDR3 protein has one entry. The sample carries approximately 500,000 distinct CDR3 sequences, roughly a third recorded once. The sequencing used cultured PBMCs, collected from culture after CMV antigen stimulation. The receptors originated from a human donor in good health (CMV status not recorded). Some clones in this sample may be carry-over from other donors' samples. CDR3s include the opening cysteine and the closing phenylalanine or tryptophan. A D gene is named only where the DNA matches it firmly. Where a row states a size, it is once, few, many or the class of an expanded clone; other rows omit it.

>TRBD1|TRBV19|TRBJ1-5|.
TGTGCCAGTAGTATAGGGGACAGGAGAAACAATCAGCCCCAGCATTTT
CASSIGDRRNNQPQHF
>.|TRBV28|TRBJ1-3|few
TGTGCCAGCAGTTTTTTGGACCGGGGTAGAAACACCATATATTTT
CASSFLDRGRNTIYF
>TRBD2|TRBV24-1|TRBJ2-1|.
TGTGCCACGGGGACTAGCGGGACTGGTAATGAGCAGTTCTTC
CATGTSGTGNEQFF
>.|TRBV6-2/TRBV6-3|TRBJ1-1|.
TGTGCCAGCAGTGCGGGGAAGAACACTGAAGCTTTCTTT
CASSAGKNTEAFF
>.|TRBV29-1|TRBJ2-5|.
TGCAGCGTTGAAAGGGTGGGGATTGGGCTCGAAGAGACCCAGTACTTC
CSVERVGIGLEETQYF
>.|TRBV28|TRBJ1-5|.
TGTGCCAGCAGGCTGGGACGGTTTCGAGTTCAGCCCCAGCATTTT
CASRLGRFRVQPQHF
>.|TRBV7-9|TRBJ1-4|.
TGTGCCAGCAGCTTGACAGGCCATAATGAAAAACTGTTTTTT
CASSLTGHNEKLFF
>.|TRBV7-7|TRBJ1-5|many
TGTGCCAGCAGCTTCCGACAGGGCAATCAGCCCCAGCATTTT
CASSFRQGNQPQHF
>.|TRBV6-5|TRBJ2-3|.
TGTGCCACCAGATCGATCAACACAGATACGCAGTATTTT
CATRSINTDTQYF
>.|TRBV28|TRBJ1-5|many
TGTGCCAGCAGACCTCAGGGTCGACCCAATCAGCCCCAGCATTTT
CASRPQGRPNQPQHF
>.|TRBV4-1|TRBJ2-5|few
TGCGCCAGCAGCCAAGACGAGGGGACCCAAGAGACCCAGTACTTC
CASSQDEGTQETQYF
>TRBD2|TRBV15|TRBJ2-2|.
TGTGCCACCAGCAGGGGACTAGCGGGAGCGAACACCGGGGAGCTGTTTTTT
CATSRGLAGANTGELFF
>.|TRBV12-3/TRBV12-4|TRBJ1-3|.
TGTGCCAGCAGATTTGACGGTACCTCTGGAAACACCATATATTTT
CASRFDGTSGNTIYF
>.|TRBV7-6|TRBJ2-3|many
TGTGCCAGCAGCTTAGCCTCCCCTGATACGCAGTATTTT
CASSLASPDTQYF
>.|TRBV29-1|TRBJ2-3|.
TGCAGCGTAGAACAGGGTTCAAGCACAGATACGCAGTATTTT
CSVEQGSSTDTQYF
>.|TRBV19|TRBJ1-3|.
TGTGCCAGTAGTGGACCGGGCCCTGGAAACACCATATATTTT
CASSGPGPGNTIYF